This T cell receptor (beta chain) was sequenced during a study of response to subunit inactivated influenza vaccine. Details on this clonotype: Its antigen is as yet unknown.

TCRdb passed the RT-PCR reads through MiXCR, listing each CDR3 protein once. The data show just under 250,000 distinct CDR3 sequences, with 12% seen just once and 7.5% to 10% held by the top ten. The CDR3 consists of 12 residues. Germline CDR1 reads MNHEY; CDR2 reads SVGEGT. Trimming took 5 bases from V and 10 from J, leaving 14 bases between them. Notes on the study in general: Authors suggested each seasonal influenza vaccination recruits few new T cells.

This sequence originates from a man between 45 and 60 years old who received an inactivated influenza vaccine. Here the sequenced sample was non-naive T cells sorted from PBMCs, taken 14 to 15 days before vaccination. J is TRBJ2-5 and V is TRBV6-2 or TRBV6-3, with D perhaps given as TRBD1 or TRBD2 (5 bases each). CDR3 sequence: CASSTGPRDQYF. CDR3 bases: TGTGCCAGCAGTACGGGACCGCGAGACCAGTACTTC.